This T cell receptor beta chain was retrieved from a study of T cells in Graves' hyperthyroidism and ophthalmopathy. The V gene end was trimmed by 5 bases and the J gene end by 6 bases; junction bases not matched to a gene: 8. There are 14 residues in the CDR3. TCR beta CDR3 sequences were amplified from RNA transcripts. Initially, a first-round RT-PCR of the TCR CDR3 employed the HTBI primer set. TCRdb fed the multiplex PCR reads into MiXCR, producing one record per CDR3 protein. The sample lists about 840,000 distinct CDR3 sequences; over 35% were seen once. Diagnostic decisions used clinical symptoms, serum thyroxine and TRAb, thyroid ultrasound and orbital computed tomography. This clonotype was detected only a few times.

This clonotype was obtained from a man between 18 and 35 years old with Graves' hyperthyroidism. The specimen sequenced was blood. The chain has TRBV12-3 or TRBV12-4 and TRBJ1-2, with 8 nucleotides matching TRBD1. The CDR3: CASSRTGNVNGYTF. The DNA for the CDR3 is TGTGCCAGCAGTCGGACAGGGAACGTTAATGGCTACACCTTC.